The next 26 T cell receptor beta chains were all read from a single sample in a study of cytomegalovirus exposure and HLA in healthy donors. This PCR relied on a set of 60 Vbeta primers and 13 Jbeta primers. Sequencing was performed with immunoSEQ multiplex PCR; in TCRdb, only in-frame clones are kept and a portion is missing. Of under 150,000 clones listed, around 72% are singletons. Sequenced input: PBMCs. The source is a man aged 35-49 years in good health and CMV-seronegative.

This rearrangement joins TRBV27 to TRBJ1-5, with D possibly TRBD1 on 5 matching bases. The CDR3 covers 14 residues. V lost 10 bases and J lost 6, with 19 bases in between. Germline assignment: CDR1 MNHEY and CDR2 SMNVEV (reference sequence). Here the CDR3 reads CATRKGVGGQPQHF. The CDR3 nucleotides read TGTGCCACCCGCAAAGGGGTGGGGGGTCAGCCCCAGCATTTT.

The rearrangement joins TRBV9 to TRBJ1-2; 9 bases are a match to TRBD1. V was clipped by 7 bases and J by 8 bases; unmatched bases: 18. From germline, CDR1 is SGDLS and CDR2 YYNGEE. The CDR3 sequence is 16 residues long. Written as DNA, the CDR3 is TGTGCCAGCGGCGGTCTCGGCGGGACAGGGAGTAAAGGCTACACCTTC. Translation: CASGGLGGTGSKGYTF.

Here the CDR3 reads CASSPWGREKLFF. In DNA, the CDR3 is TGTGCCAGCAGCCCATGGGGCCGGGAAAAACTGTTTTTT. The chain is built from TRBV7-6 and TRBJ1-4, with D perhaps TRBD1 (5 bases). The CDR3 covers 13 residues. CDR1 SGHVS and CDR2 FNYEAQ come from the germline V gene. Trimming took off 5 bases at V and 8 bases at J, with 12 bases between the two ends. Drawing the rest from reference TRBV7-6 and TRBJ1-4, the complete variable domain is GAGVSQSPRYKVTKRGQDVALRCDPISGHVSLYWYRQALGQGPEFLTYFNYEAQQDKSGLPNDRFSAERPEGSISTLTIQRTEQRDSAMYRCASSPWGREKLFFGSGTQLSVL.

The chain is built from TRBV7-2 and TRBJ1-5; the match to TRBD1 covers 8 bases. Losses at the gene ends were 2 bases for V and 4 bases for J; bases not matched to a gene: 7. In germline, CDR1 is SGHTA, CDR2 FQGNSA. The CDR3 loop spans 16 amino acids. In DNA form, the CDR3 reads TGTGCCAGCAGCTTAAGACAGGGGAGGGGTAATCAGCCCCAGCATTTT. Its translation is CASSLRQGRGNQPQHF.

This chain uses TRBV10-3 with TRBJ1-2, with D unresolved. This CDR3 has 13 amino acids. Germline-derived CDR1 and CDR2 are ENHRY and SYGVKD. The CDR3 DNA is TGTGCTAGCGCGCAGGCTTTCCTCTATGGCTACACCTTC. Amino acid sequence: CASAQAFLYGYTF.

V and J are TRBV29-1 and TRBJ2-3; TRBD2 matches at 10 bases. From germline, CDR1 is SQVTM and CDR2 ANQGSEA. This CDR3 contains 14 residues. V shed 7 bases and J 5 bases; nucleotides not matched to a gene: 9. The chain's CDR3 is CSASGGAPGDTQYF. Written as DNA, the CDR3 is TGCAGCGCGAGCGGGGGGGCTCCGGGAGATACGCAGTATTTT.

The rearrangement links TRBV19 to TRBJ2-3; 8 nucleotides line up with TRBD2. CDR3 length: 16 amino acids. Per the germline V gene, CDR1 is LNHDA and CDR2 is SQIVND (reference sequence). V trimming: 1 base; J trimming: 5 bases; junction bases outside the gene matches: 8. The CDR3 here is CASSIGFRGGRDTQYF. The CDR3 coding sequence is TGTGCCAGTAGTATAGGGTTCCGGGGGGGCAGAGATACGCAGTATTTT.

This clone turned up a few times. The rearrangement uses TRBV7-9 and TRBJ2-7; D gene ambiguous. The CDR3 extends over 14 amino acids. Germline CDR1 and CDR2: SEHNR and FQNEAQ (reference sequence). The V gene lost 1 base and the J gene lost 6 bases, with 13 bases spanning the gap. CDR3 sequence: CASSLGGIGREQYF. DNA of the CDR3: TGTGCCAGCAGCTTAGGCGGAATTGGCCGCGAGCAGTACTTC.

This clone came up once. J is TRBJ2-5 and V is TRBV6-1, with 8 bases matching TRBD1. The junction had 11 bases not matched to a gene; V was cut back by 4 bases and J by 4 bases. This CDR3 has 16 residues. Germline CDR1 is MNHNS and CDR2 is SASEGT. This CDR3 is CASSGSGGASPETQYF. The CDR3 coding sequence is TGTGCCAGCAGTGGGTCAGGGGGCGCCTCTCCAGAGACCCAGTACTTC.

This clone was observed once. The chain carries TRBV30 and TRBJ1-3; D might be TRBD1 (5 bases). Trimming took off 3 bases at V and 8 bases at J, with 14 bases between the two ends. CDR1 and CDR2 from the germline V gene are GTSNPN and SVGIG (reference sequence). The CDR3 extends over 13 amino acids. CDR3 coding DNA: TGTGCCTGGAGCCCCGGGGGGTTCGACACCATATATTTT. This codes for CAWSPGGFDTIYF.

The chain employs TRBV25-1 and TRBJ1-1; D unresolved. Trimming shortened V by 4 bases and J by 1 base, and 10 bases separated the two germline ends. The CDR3 extends over 14 amino acids. The germline V gene encodes CDR1 MGHDK and CDR2 SYGVNS. This CDR3 is CASSGLRGNTEAFF. CDR3 in DNA: TGTGCCAGCAGTGGTTTGCGAGGGAACACTGAAGCTTTCTTT.

The V call is TRBV4-3, the J call TRBJ2-5; 11 nucleotides align to TRBD2. J gave up 11 bases and V 4 bases, and 18 bases lay outside the gene matches. This CDR3 has 17 amino acids. Per the germline V gene, CDR1 is LGHNA and CDR2 is YSLEER. CDR3 sequence reads: CASSRQTSGAWIGEQYF. CDR3 sequence (DNA): TGCGCCAGCAGCCGACAGACTAGCGGGGCATGGATTGGGGAGCAGTACTTC.

The chain recombines TRBV5-1 with TRBJ2-3; D possibly corresponds to TRBD2 (6 bases). Trimming removed 4 bases from V and 3 bases from J, with 12 bases in between. CDR1 and CDR2 (germline): SGHRS, YFSETQ. CDR3 length: 14 residues. The DNA of the CDR3 is TGCGCCAGCAGCCCAGGGACTGCTACAGATACGCAGTATTTT. As protein: CASSPGTATDTQYF.

This clone was found once. The rearrangement joins TRBV2 to TRBJ1-2, with 7 bases matching TRBD1. Per the germline V gene, CDR1 is SNHLY and CDR2 is FYNNEI. The CDR3 is made up of 15 amino acids. The V and J ends lost 6 bases and 3 bases, in that order; junction bases with no gene match: 10. The chain's CDR3 is CASSTNRGWDYGYTF. The CDR3 DNA follows: TGTGCCAGCAGCACCAACAGGGGTTGGGACTATGGCTACACCTTC.

The CDR3 spells CASSLLAGPYEQYF. The CDR3 DNA reads TGTGCCAGCAGCTTGCTAGCGGGGCCATACGAGCAGTACTTC. This sequence joins TRBV11-2 and TRBJ2-7, with 9 bases identical to TRBD2. Losses at the gene ends were 3 bases for V and 4 bases for J; bases not matched to a gene: 4. Germline CDR1 SGHAT, CDR2 FQNNGV. The CDR3 has 14 amino acids. The variable domain in full, completed from reference TRBV11-2 and TRBJ2-7, reads EAGVAQSPRYKIIEKRQSVAFWCNPISGHATLYWYQQILGQGPKLLIQFQNNGVVDDSQLPKDRFSAERLKGVDSTLKIQPAKLEDSAVYLCASSLLAGPYEQYFGPGTRLTVT.

The chain recombines TRBV28 with TRBJ1-3, with TRBD1 matching 7 bases. V lost 2 bases, J lost 3 bases, and 1 base stayed unmatched. Germline loops: CDR1 MDHEN, CDR2 SYDVKM. The CDR3 is 14 residues long. The CDR3 sequence is CASSLGTVGNTIYF. DNA of the CDR3: TGTGCCAGCAGTTTAGGGACAGTTGGAAACACCATATATTTT. Looking up the rest from reference TRBV28 and TRBJ1-3 gives the full variable domain: DVKVTQSSRYLVKRTGEKVFLECVQDMDHENMFWYRQDPGLGLRLIYFSYDVKMKEKGDIPEGYSVSREKKERFSLILESASTNQTSMYLCASSLGTVGNTIYFGEGSWLTVV.

V is TRBV27 and J is TRBJ2-1; TRBD2 matches 10 bases. The CDR3 totals 13 residues. Germline-derived CDR1 and CDR2 are MNHEY and SMNVEV (reference sequence). Trimming at V came to 4 bases and at J to 9 bases, leaving 3 bases not matched to a gene. The CDR3: CASSSGLAIEQFF. DNA of the CDR3: TGTGCCAGCAGTTCGGGACTAGCGATTGAGCAGTTCTTC.

The V call is TRBV7-7, the J call TRBJ1-1; TRBD1 agrees at 7 bases. Germline V gives CDR1 SSHAT, CDR2 FNYEAQ (reference sequence). CDR3 size: 13 residues. Trimming removed 5 bases from V and 5 bases from J; junction bases left unmatched: 5. In nucleotides, the CDR3 is TGTGCCAGCAGCCGCGACAGGGATACTGAAGCTTTCTTT. It codes for CASSRDRDTEAFF.

The V and J genes are TRBV28 and TRBJ2-5, with D perhaps matching TRBD1 (6 bases). V was clipped by 5 bases and J by 3 bases, with 7 bases between them. Germline-derived CDR1 and CDR2 are MDHEN and SYDVKM. This CDR3 region has 12 residues. In DNA form, the CDR3 reads TGTGCCAGCAGTCGGACAGAAGAGACCCAGTACTTC. This encodes CASSRTEETQYF. Full variable domain (outside the CDR3, taken from reference TRBV28 and TRBJ2-5): DVKVTQSSRYLVKRTGEKVFLECVQDMDHENMFWYRQDPGLGLRLIYFSYDVKMKEKGDIPEGYSVSREKKERFSLILESASTNQTSMYLCASSRTEETQYFGPGTRLLVL.

V gene TRBV4-1 combines with J gene TRBJ1-5; a weak D match, TRBD1 (5 bases). Trimming took off 0 bases at V and 7 bases at J, with 16 bases between the two ends. Germline CDR1 is MGHRA and CDR2 is YSYEKL. CDR3 length equals 16 residues. CDR3 protein: CASSQDRSAGTQPQHF. The DNA for the CDR3 is TGCGCCAGCAGCCAAGATAGATCTGCGGGGACCCAGCCCCAGCATTTT.

V usage is TRBV6-1 and J usage is TRBJ1-6; TRBD1 might be the D (5 bases). Trimming pared 2 bases from V and 1 base from J, leaving 18 bases between. Germline values: CDR1 MNHNS, CDR2 SASEGT. The CDR3 has 19 amino acids. The CDR3: CASSESRLSGLSYNSPLHF. CDR3 nucleotide sequence: TGTGCCAGCAGTGAAAGTAGGTTATCGGGACTGTCCTATAATTCACCCCTCCACTTT.

V is TRBV7-6 and J is TRBJ2-1; 12 bases line up with TRBD2. Germline values: CDR1 SGHVS, CDR2 FNYEAQ. V gave up 3 bases and J gave up 7 bases; unmatched junction bases: 4. This CDR3 is built from 15 residues. The CDR3 DNA follows: TGTGCCAGCAGCTTGACTAGCGGGAGAACTAATGAGCAGTTCTTC. Its protein is CASSLTSGRTNEQFF.

The V call is TRBV10-3, the J call TRBJ2-1; TRBD2 agrees at 11 bases. The junction had 6 bases not matched to a gene; V was cut back by 7 bases and J by 4 bases. The CDR3 is made up of 15 amino acids. Germline CDR1 and CDR2: ENHRY and SYGVKD. This chain's CDR3 is CAIKPTSGVYNEQFF. The CDR3 region has the DNA TGTGCCATCAAGCCGACTAGCGGGGTTTACAATGAGCAGTTCTTC.

CDR3 nucleotide sequence: TGTGCCAGCAGCACAGGGGATCGTAACAGACTGTTTTTT. Protein sequence: CASSTGDRNRLFF. The V call is TRBV11-2, the J call TRBJ1-4, with 7 bases identical to TRBD1. The V gene's germline CDR1 is SGHAT and CDR2 FQNNGV. The CDR3 is made up of 13 amino acids. V trimming: 5 bases; J trimming: 13 bases; junction bases outside the gene matches: 10. Full variable domain (missing parts from reference TRBV11-2 and TRBJ1-4): EAGVAQSPRYKIIEKRQSVAFWCNPISGHATLYWYQQILGQGPKLLIQFQNNGVVDDSQLPKDRFSAERLKGVDSTLKIQPAKLEDSAVYLCASSTGDRNRLFFGSGTQLSVL.

The chain joins TRBV27 to TRBJ2-7; perhaps TRBD1 as D (5 bases). The CDR3 sequence is 13 residues long. Germline-derived CDR1 and CDR2 are MNHEY and SMNVEV (reference sequence). V lost 0 bases, J lost 6 bases, and 9 bases lay in between. The CDR3 sequence: CASSLSTGPEQYF. In DNA, the CDR3 is TGTGCCAGCAGTTTATCCACAGGCCCCGAGCAGTACTTC.

V usage is TRBV7-2 and J usage is TRBJ2-7; maybe TRBD2 (5 bases). Germline V gene data show CDR1 as SGHTA and CDR2 as FQGNSA. The CDR3 is 14 residues long. V was shortened by 7 bases and J by 3 bases, with 16 bases between the two germline ends. CDR3 nucleotides: TGTGCCAGCACTACACTTCTAGGAGGCTACGAGCAGTACTTC. Residues: CASTTLLGGYEQYF.